This T cell receptor beta chain was obtained from a study of regulatory T cells in long-lasting Graves disease. The V gene lost 4 bases and the J gene lost 7 bases, with 19 bases spanning the gap. The CDR3 contains 15 residues. Germline V gives CDR1 MDHEN, CDR2 SYDVKM. Time point specified: newly diagnosed GD, antithyroid drugs for less than 3 months. There was RNA extracted from PBMCs, and the TCR library was made from it. CDR3-region Arm-PCR and iRepertoire HTBI primers produced the TCR beta libraries. TCRdb redid the calling of the multiplex PCR reads with MiXCR, one entry per CDR3 protein. The sample lists 550,000 or so distinct CDR3 sequences, approximately 12% occurring once. This clonotype has at least ten counts. These data were also reused for a study on T cells in Graves' hyperthyroidism and ophthalmopathy.

The chain carries TRBV28 and TRBJ1-1; D call uncertain. The sequenced sample was peripheral blood mononuclear cells (PBMCs), obtained at new diagnosis, from a patient treated with antithyroid drugs. The TCR sequence derives from a woman aged 30 to 39 with Graves disease. DNA for the CDR3: TGTGCCAGCAGTTCAGGCACGGCTGGGGATTATGAAGCTTTCTTT. Translating it yields CASSSGTAGDYEAFF.